Presented here are 10 T cell receptor beta chains from one specimen sequenced in a study of T cells after somatic rescue of genetic block. Repertoires were generated with immunoSEQ multiplex PCR, while TCRdb's copy carries only in-frame clones and drops some. The sample lists 45,000 to 70,000 clones; about 96% were seen once. Material: peripheral blood mononuclear cells (PBMCs). The receptor source for this set is a child under two years old.

V is TRBV27 and J is TRBJ2-2; D unresolved. The CDR3 is made up of 14 amino acids. Looked up from germline, CDR1 is MNHEY and CDR2 is SMNVEV (reference sequence). V was pared by 4 bases and J by 3 bases, with 9 bases between. This CDR3 is CASSWLRDTGELFF. The CDR3, as DNA: TGTGCCAGCAGTTGGCTCCGGGACACCGGGGAGCTGTTTTTT.

The V and J genes are TRBV5-8 and TRBJ2-5; the D is unclear. This CDR3 is 13 amino acids long. The germline V and J ends were trimmed by 0 bases and 2 bases, with 5 bases remaining between them. Per germline, CDR1 SGHTS and CDR2 YDEGEE. The CDR3 reads CASSLGEQETQYF. CDR3 coding DNA: TGTGCCAGCAGCTTGGGGGAACAAGAGACCCAGTACTTC. Combining the CDR3 with reference TRBV5-8 and TRBJ2-5 gives the whole variable domain EAGVTQSPTHLIKTRGQQATLRCSPISGHTSVYWYQQALGLGLQFLLWYDEGEERNRGNFPPRFSGRQFPNYSSELNVNALELEDSALYLCASSLGEQETQYFGPGTRLLVL.

The V gene is TRBV28, the J gene TRBJ1-1; D is undetermined. This CDR3 spans 12 amino acids. Per the germline V gene, CDR1 is MDHEN and CDR2 is SYDVKM. Trimming shortened V by 7 bases and J by 4 bases, and 10 bases separated the two germline ends. The CDR3 is CASIQTSTEAFF. DNA for the CDR3: TGTGCCAGCATTCAGACAAGCACTGAAGCTTTCTTT.

The rearrangement links TRBV19 to TRBJ1-5; D gene unclear. CDR3 length: 14 residues. Germline assignment: CDR1 LNHDA and CDR2 SQIVND (reference sequence). With 8 bases removed from V and 0 bases from J, the gap between germline ends came to 11 bases. For the CDR3, the DNA is TGTGCCAGTTCGGGTCTCCCTAGCAATCAGCCCCAGCATTTT. Translation gives CASSGLPSNQPQHF.

V usage is TRBV4-2 and J usage is TRBJ1-4, with unresolved D. The CDR3 has 16 residues. Germline V CDR1 and CDR2: LGHNA, YNFKEQ. V was shortened by 0 bases and J by 0 bases, with 8 bases between the two germline ends. This chain's CDR3 is CASSQDSGATNEKLFF. CDR3 nucleotides: TGTGCCAGCAGCCAAGATAGTGGTGCAACTAATGAAAAACTGTTTTTT.

The rearrangement uses TRBV30 and TRBJ1-1; D is undetermined. The CDR3 sequence is 15 residues long. Germline V CDR1 and CDR2: GTSNPN, SVGIG (reference sequence). V was trimmed by 4 bases and J by 1 base, leaving 16 bases between them. Here the CDR3 reads CAWKRWEGSNTEAFF. The CDR3 bases are TGTGCCTGGAAAAGATGGGAGGGATCGAACACTGAAGCTTTCTTT. Based on the CDR3 plus reference TRBV30 and TRBJ1-1, the full variable domain is SQTIHQWPATLVQPVGSPLSLECTVEGTSNPNLYWYRQAAGRGLQLLFYSVGIGQISSEVPQNLSASRPQDRQFILSSKKLLLSDSGFYLCAWKRWEGSNTEAFFGQGTRLTVV.

The chain uses TRBV4-2 and TRBJ2-2; D is undetermined. The CDR3 runs to 15 residues. V was trimmed by 0 bases and J by 7 bases, leaving 12 bases between them. Germline lookup yields CDR1 LGHNA and CDR2 YNFKEQ. The CDR3 sequence is CASSQDRLPHGELFF. DNA for the CDR3: TGTGCCAGCAGCCAAGATCGGCTCCCCCACGGGGAGCTGTTTTTT.

The V call is TRBV4-3, the J call TRBJ2-3; D ambiguous. CDR3 size: 11 residues. The ends were cut back, 4 bases at V and 6 bases at J, with 5 bases in the middle. In germline, CDR1 is LGHNA, CDR2 YSLEER. The CDR3 DNA sequence: TGCGCCAGCAGCCTTGGGGATACGCAGTATTTT. As protein: CASSLGDTQYF.

This chain uses TRBV4-1 with TRBJ2-7; 8 bases agree with TRBD1. Germline-derived CDR1 and CDR2 are MGHRA and YSYEKL. This CDR3 has 15 residues. The V segment lost 1 base and the J segment 2 bases; nucleotides outside the gene matches: 4. CDR3 amino acids: CASSQVPGGTYEQYF. DNA for the CDR3: TGCGCCAGCAGCCAAGTTCCAGGGGGCACCTACGAGCAGTACTTC.

The chain employs TRBV2 and TRBJ2-1, with a tentative D call TRBD2 (5 bases). Germline V gene lookup returns CDR1 SNHLY and CDR2 FYNNEI. There are 11 residues in the CDR3. Trimming shortened V by 4 bases and J by 7 bases, and 5 bases separated the two germline ends. The CDR3 here is CASSGTNEQFF. The CDR3 DNA sequence: TGTGCCAGCAGTGGGACTAATGAGCAGTTCTTC.